These 32 T cell receptor beta chains originate from one sample sequenced in a study of blood T cells in healthy people across ages. Primers used in a second PCR of about 7 to 11 cycles were a sample-barcoded 5' primer and a J-beta primer mix. TCRdb reprocessed the 5' RACE reads via MiXCR and lists one record per CDR3 protein. The sample consists of roughly 1.5 million distinct CDR3 sequences, under 55% of them appearing once. Input material: blood. The source is a woman aged 18-29 years in good health.

This clonotype was counted a few times. The CDR3 here is CASSLRQVPYEQYF. The CDR3 nucleotides read TGTGCCAGCAGTCTCCGACAGGTCCCCTACGAGCAGTACTTC. V is TRBV6-5 and J is TRBJ2-7; TRBD1 is a possible D gene (6 bases). The germline V and J ends were trimmed by 5 bases and 2 bases, with 13 bases remaining between them. CDR3 length: 14 amino acids. The germline gives CDR1 MNHEY, CDR2 SVGAGI.

The chain joins TRBV5-1 to TRBJ2-1; D remains ambiguous. Trimming stripped 3 bases from V and 5 bases from J, with 9 bases between. Germline CDR1 SGHRS, CDR2 YFSETQ. This CDR3 region has 13 residues. Here the CDR3 DNA reads TGCGCCAGCAGCTGGCAGGTAAACAATGAGCAGTTCTTC. This codes for CASSWQVNNEQFF.

Only one count was recorded for this clonotype. The V call is TRBV15, the J call TRBJ2-4; 10 nucleotides match TRBD2. V dropped 2 bases and J dropped 4; count of bases not matched to a gene: 11. The CDR3 extends over 18 amino acids. Germline V CDR1 and CDR2: LNHNV, YYDKDF (reference sequence). CDR3: CATSRHRPSGGLKNIQYF. CDR3 in DNA: TGTGCCACCAGCAGACACCGGCCTAGCGGGGGATTAAAAAACATTCAGTACTTC.

This clonotype was seen a few times. As DNA, the CDR3 is TGTGCCAGCAGTGAGTTCGGCGAGCAGTACTTC. This sequence encodes CASSEFGEQYF. The chain couples TRBV6-1 to TRBJ2-5, with D hard to call. The tail of the sequence fits TRBJ2-7 better, so the J call may be wrong. The CDR3 has 11 residues. CDR1 is MNHNS and CDR2 is SASEGT in the germline V gene.

The chain is built from TRBV12-3 or TRBV12-4 and TRBJ2-7; D is unresolved. The CDR3 has 17 residues. Trimming cost V 5 bases and J 6 bases, with 26 bases left between them. As DNA, the CDR3 is TGTGCCAGCAGTCTTTCCTACGCCTCCATAGCTACGAGCGAGCAGTACTTC. Protein sequence: CASSLSYASIATSEQYF.

This clonotype was seen only a few times. This chain connects TRBV7-2 to TRBJ2-1; 10 nucleotides line up with TRBD2. CDR3 size: 16 residues. Losses at the gene ends were 2 bases for V and 2 bases for J; bases not matched to a gene: 3. CDR1 and CDR2 (germline): SGHTA, FQGNSA. The CDR3 DNA is TGTGCCAGCAGCTTACTAGCGGGGGCCACCTACAATGAGCAGTTCTTC. It encodes CASSLLAGATYNEQFF.

The chain uses TRBV6-5 and TRBJ2-1, with D perhaps given as TRBD1 or TRBD2 (5 bases each). The CDR3 covers 16 residues. V lost 8 bases and J 0 bases, leaving 17 bases between the germline ends. Germline values: CDR1 MNHEY, CDR2 SVGAGI. CDR3 DNA: TGTGCCAGCTCTCTTACCGGGACCATCTCCTACAATGAGCAGTTCTTC. Translation: CASSLTGTISYNEQFF.

The chain combines TRBV10-2 with TRBJ2-3; D is perhaps TRBD1 or TRBD2 (7 bases each). The CDR3 has 15 residues. V was pared by 6 bases and J by 1 base, with 14 bases between. Germline CDR1 and CDR2: WSHSY and SAAADI. CDR3 loop: CASRGGGGRTDTQYF. The CDR3 bases are TGCGCCAGCAGAGGGGGCGGGGGCCGCACAGATACGCAGTATTTT.

In its sample, this clonotype was seen once. The chain joins TRBV6-5 to TRBJ1-1; 10 nucleotides align to TRBD1. The CDR3 sequence is 18 residues long. The junction had 14 bases not matched to a gene; V was cut back by 4 bases and J by 3 bases. In germline, CDR1 is MNHEY, CDR2 SVGAGI. The CDR3 spells CASSLGTGAGLVDTEAFF. DNA of the CDR3: TGTGCCAGCAGTTTGGGGACAGGGGCCGGACTGGTCGACACTGAAGCTTTCTTT.

This clonotype came up a few times. The rearrangement links TRBV12-5 to TRBJ2-1; 7 bases line up with TRBD2. Germline-derived CDR1 and CDR2 are LGHNT and FRNRAP. Trimming took 0 bases from V and 1 from J; bases not matched to a gene: 9. CDR3 length: 18 amino acids. CDR3 in amino acids: CASGLVRLAGLSYNEQFF. The DNA for the CDR3 is TGTGCTAGTGGTTTGGTAAGGTTAGCGGGCCTATCCTACAATGAGCAGTTCTTC.

The V and J genes are TRBV15 and TRBJ2-3; TRBD2 matches at 7 bases. This CDR3 is built from 16 residues. V shed 3 bases, J shed 0 bases, and the junction held 6 bases outside the gene matches. The germline gives CDR1 LNHNV, CDR2 YYDKDF (reference sequence). CDR3 nucleotide sequence: TGTGCCACCAGCAGTGAAAGCGGGGTGAGCACAGATACGCAGTATTTT. Translating gives CATSSESGVSTDTQYF.

This clonotype was recorded a few times. The rearrangement links TRBV4-1 to TRBJ2-1, with D possibly matching TRBD2 (7 bases). Deletions cut 1 base from V and 7 bases from J, with 17 bases between. The CDR3 is 16 amino acids. Per germline, CDR1 MGHRA and CDR2 YSYEKL. Written as DNA, the CDR3 is TGCGCCAGCAGCCAAGTTGGCGGGGGCCGGGGTAATGAGCAGTTCTTC. Residues: CASSQVGGGRGNEQFF.

The table lists this clonotype with a few counts. This chain joins TRBV29-1 and TRBJ2-7; 9 bases map to TRBD2. The CDR3 is 12 residues long. CDR1 SQVTM and CDR2 ANQGSEA come from the germline V gene. After removal of 4 bases from V and 3 bases from J, the junction contained 1 base not matched to a gene. CDR3 nucleotides: TGCAGCGTTGGTAGCGGGGGCTACGAGCAGTACTTC. Its protein product is CSVGSGGYEQYF.

The V call is TRBV2, the J call TRBJ2-3; D call uncertain. The length of the CDR3 is 11 residues. CDR1 SNHLY and CDR2 FYNNEI come from the germline V gene. Between the trimmed V and J ends, which lost 1 base and 7 bases, there was a span of 3 bases. This chain's CDR3 is CASSEVNTQYF. DNA of the CDR3: TGTGCCAGCAGTGAAGTGAATACGCAGTATTTT.

This clonotype has at least ten counts. V and J are TRBV6-5 and TRBJ2-7, with D possibly matching TRBD2 (7 bases). Trimming left V 4 bases short and J 3 bases short, with 19 bases between. CDR1 MNHEY and CDR2 SVGAGI come from the germline V gene. The CDR3 runs 16 residues. CDR3 loop: CASSSLWGLADYEQYF. CDR3 in DNA: TGTGCCAGCAGTTCCCTCTGGGGGCTAGCGGACTACGAGCAGTACTTC.

V and J are TRBV7-2 and TRBJ2-5; D not certain. The CDR3 spans 15 residues. Germline-derived CDR1 and CDR2 are SGHTA and FQGNSA. Trimming removed 2 bases from V and 11 bases from J, with 21 bases in between. CDR3 sequence: CASSLRVTGYNEQYF. CDR3 nucleotide sequence: TGTGCCAGCAGCTTACGGGTGACGGGTTACAATGAGCAGTACTTC.

The CDR3 DNA reads TGTGCCAGCAGCTTAGGGGCCAGGACGAGGAACTATGGCTACACCTTC. It codes for CASSLGARTRNYGYTF. The chain combines TRBV7-8 with TRBJ1-2; no clear D gene. Germline CDR1 reads SGHVS; CDR2 reads FQNEAQ. V lost 1 base, J lost 2 bases, and 14 bases lay in between. CDR3 size: 16 residues.

The chain couples TRBV7-2 to TRBJ1-1, with 8 bases lining up with TRBD1. The CDR3 sequence is 14 residues long. Trimming took 6 bases from V and 5 from J; bases not matched to a gene: 8. Germline V lookup: CDR1 SGHTA, CDR2 FQGNSA. The chain's CDR3 is CASRRTGGGTEAFF. DNA of the CDR3: TGTGCCAGCAGGCGTACAGGGGGAGGGACTGAAGCTTTCTTT.

This clonotype occurred a few times. The genes are TRBV5-5 and TRBJ2-3; 11 nucleotides match TRBD2. Per germline, CDR1 SGHKS and CDR2 YYEKEE (reference sequence). The V gene end was trimmed by 4 bases and the J gene end by 1 base; junction bases not matched to a gene: 5. The CDR3 has 16 residues. CDR3 protein: CASSNLAGGGTDTQYF. The CDR3 region has the DNA TGTGCCAGCAGCAACCTAGCGGGAGGCGGCACAGATACGCAGTATTTT.

The sample holds many counts of this clonotype. CDR3 nucleotides: TGCAGCGTAGTCGACACGATATCCTACGAGCAGTACTTC. Translation gives CSVVDTISYEQYF. The chain uses TRBV29-1 and TRBJ2-7; the D is unclear. The CDR3 has 13 amino acids. The V gene lost 6 bases and the J gene lost 1 base, with 13 bases spanning the gap. Germline values: CDR1 SQVTM, CDR2 ANQGSEA.

This chain joins TRBV21-1 and TRBJ1-2; TRBD1, as called in the table, went unchecked against the DNA. TRBV21-1 is a pseudogene. The CDR3 has 18 residues. The CDR3 DNA sequence: TGTGCCAGCAGCAACCCTCCGACAGGGGGCGCCACCTCTAGCGGCTACACCTTC. This sequence encodes CASSNPPTGGATSSGYTF.

This chain connects TRBV29-1 to TRBJ2-1; D is unresolved. Germline loops: CDR1 SQVTM, CDR2 ANQGSEA. The ends were cut back, 4 bases at V and 5 bases at J, with 3 bases in the middle. The CDR3 covers 10 residues. For the CDR3, the DNA is TGCAGCGTTGCCAACAATGAGCAGTTCTTC. Protein: CSVANNEQFF.

The J gene is TRBJ2-1, the V gene TRBV4-3, with 7 bases matching TRBD2. In germline, CDR1 is LGHNA, CDR2 YSLEER. The CDR3 consists of 14 residues. V gave up 3 bases and J gave up 9 bases; unmatched junction bases: 8. CDR3 bases: TGCGCCAGCAGCCAGGACACGCTAGCGGCTGAGCAGTTCTTC. It translates to CASSQDTLAAEQFF.

Notes on this clonotype: Relative to the germline gene, one junction end is altered; a read error may explain this. The chain combines TRBV6-5 with TRBJ2-4, with D hard to call. CDR1 and CDR2 (germline): MNHEY, SVGAGI. This CDR3 region has 14 residues. CDR3 sequence: CASSDSSGGNIRYF. The CDR3 DNA follows: TGTGCCAGCAGTGACTCGAGTGGTGGAAACATTCGGTACTTC.

This chain joins TRBV5-1 and TRBJ1-1; 8 nucleotides agree with TRBD1. The trim removed 5 bases at V and 5 bases at J, leaving 5 bases unmatched. The CDR3 loop spans 13 amino acids. Germline CDR1 reads SGHRS; CDR2 reads YFSETQ. CDR3 nucleotide sequence: TGCGCCAGCAGACCAGGGGGCATGACTGAAGCTTTCTTT. This encodes CASRPGGMTEAFF.

The chain joins TRBV7-2 to TRBJ1-2; D gene uncertain. The ends were cut back, 6 bases at V and 0 bases at J, with 14 bases in the middle. The length of the CDR3 is 15 residues. The germline V gene has CDR1 SGHTA and CDR2 FQGNSA. Here the CDR3 reads CASRRTVLANYGYTF. The CDR3 DNA sequence: TGTGCCAGCAGGCGGACCGTACTAGCTAACTATGGCTACACCTTC.

In this sample, this clonotype turned up many times. The chain employs TRBV29-1 and TRBJ2-1; D may be TRBD1 (5 bases). V was trimmed by 3 bases and J by 4 bases, leaving 13 bases between them. The CDR3 covers 14 residues. CDR1 is SQVTM, CDR2 ANQGSEA, per germline. The chain's CDR3 is CSVDKGALYNEQFF. DNA of the CDR3: TGCAGCGTTGATAAAGGGGCCCTTTACAATGAGCAGTTCTTC.

This clonotype was observed a handful of times. The chain is built from TRBV12-3 or TRBV12-4 and TRBJ2-1, with 8 positions matching TRBD2. The CDR3 covers 21 residues. V lost 2 bases, J lost 3 bases, and 21 bases stayed unmatched. The CDR3 region has the DNA TGTGCCAGCAGTTTACCAGCTACCCTTAGCGGGGCAGGGCCAGACTACAATGAGCAGTTCTTC. It is translated as CASSLPATLSGAGPDYNEQFF.

The chain links TRBV6-2 or TRBV6-3 to TRBJ2-7; D remains unclear. The CDR3 totals 15 residues. Germline V lookup: CDR1 MNHEY, CDR2 SVGEGT. V lost 5 bases and J lost 0, with 14 bases in between. DNA for the CDR3: TGTGCCAGCAGTCCTGTCGGGCGGAGCTCCTACGAGCAGTACTTC. Translation: CASSPVGRSSYEQYF.

This clonotype was detected only a few times. J is TRBJ2-7 and V is TRBV12-3 or TRBV12-4; TRBD1 matches at 11 bases. The CDR3 consists of 15 residues. The trim removed 3 bases at V and 5 bases at J, leaving 6 bases unmatched. CDR3 bases: TGTGCCAGCAGTTTCTCAGGGGACAGGGGGGACGAGCAGTACTTC. It translates to CASSFSGDRGDEQYF.

This clonotype was counted only a few times. The chain couples TRBV29-1 to TRBJ1-2; weak D call: TRBD1 (5 bases). V was clipped by 6 bases and J by 4 bases, with 21 bases between them. CDR1 is SQVTM, CDR2 ANQGSEA, per germline. This CDR3 region has 15 residues. The CDR3 region has the DNA TGCAGCGTGCCGAACGAGGCGGGGCGCGTCTATGGCTACACCTTC. Its protein is CSVPNEAGRVYGYTF.

This clonotype was recorded a few times. The V call is TRBV27, the J call TRBJ2-2, with D tentatively TRBD1 (6 bases). V was shortened by 2 bases and J by 6 bases, with 13 bases between the two germline ends. This CDR3 contains 15 residues. Germline CDR1 and CDR2: MNHEY and SMNVEV (reference sequence). The chain's CDR3 is CASSLRQGKPGELFF. CDR3 sequence (DNA): TGTGCCAGCAGTTTAAGGCAGGGGAAACCCGGGGAGCTGTTTTTT.